This is a list of T cell receptor beta chains from one sample in a study of T-cell memory formation after mild COVID-19. Each CDR3 protein gets one entry after TCRdb re-called the 5' RACE reads with MiXCR. Here the sample spans roughly 2,500 distinct CDR3 sequences, 65% to 80% being singletons. The sample was PBMCs or a T cell subset sorted from them (not recorded which). These receptors all stem from an adult who had mild COVID-19 (a few samples of this study predate the infection). Cell type and time point are not known. The CDR3 runs from the conserved cysteine through the conserved F or W. Fields, in order: J gene, V gene, clone size, D gene, CDR3 DNA, CDR3 protein. The D gene is left open where the match is weak. Size is omitted from some rows. Given values are once, few, many or a class for expanded clones.

>TRBJ2-7|TRBV5-1|.|.
TGCGCCAGTGGATTTGGGTCCTACGAGCAGTACTTC
CASGFGSYEQYF
>TRBJ2-3|TRBV5-1|.|TRBD2
TGCGCCAGCAGCATGCCGGTGAGCGGGGGGGCCACAGATACGCAGTATTTT
CASSMPVSGGATDTQYF
>TRBJ2-1|TRBV5-4|medium-sized|.
TGTGCCAGCAGCTTGGCGGTTGGTGCCCATGAGCAGTTCTTC
CASSLAVGAHEQFF
>TRBJ1-6|TRBV12-3/TRBV12-4|.|TRBD1
TGTGCCAGCAGTCCGGACAGGGGATCACCCCTCCACTTT
CASSPDRGSPLHF
>TRBJ2-3|TRBV29-1|.|TRBD2
TGCAGCGTTGAAATGGGACTAGCGGGGGACACAGATACGCAGTATTTT
CSVEMGLAGDTDTQYF
>TRBJ2-3|TRBV6-5|.|.
TGTGCCAGCAGTTACCTAGCAAGTTCAACAGATACGCAGTATTTT
CASSYLASSTDTQYF
>TRBJ2-6|TRBV7-9|.|.
TGTGCCAGCAGTTATGCAGGCTCTGGGGCCAACGTCCTGACTTTC
CASSYAGSGANVLTF
>TRBJ2-2|TRBV27|medium-sized|.
TGTGCCAGCAGTTTGGCAGAATACACCGGGGAGCTGTTTTTT
CASSLAEYTGELFF
>TRBJ2-3|TRBV6-5|.|TRBD2
TGTGCCAGCAGTCAGCACGGGGGGACTTCTAGAGATACGCAGTATTTT
CASSQHGGTSRDTQYF
>TRBJ2-1|TRBV5-6|once|.
TGTGCCAGCAGCTTGCGTTGGCTAGCGAGCTACAATGAGCAGTTCTTC
CASSLRWLASYNEQFF
>TRBJ2-1|TRBV5-1|.|.
TGCGCCAGCCATGAGGGATACTCCTACAATGAGCAGTTCTTC
CASHEGYSYNEQFF
>TRBJ2-7|TRBV29-1|.|TRBD2
TGCAGCGTTGGCGGCCGGGGGGGACCCTACGAGCAGTACTTC
CSVGGRGGPYEQYF
>TRBJ2-5|TRBV7-9|.|.
TGTGCCAGCAGCCAGTCTATGGCAGGGGAAGAGACCCAGTACTTC
CASSQSMAGEETQYF
>TRBJ2-3|TRBV4-1|.|TRBD2
TGCGCCTCGGGGCTAGCGGTTGGCACAGATACGCAGTATTTT
CASGLAVGTDTQYF
>TRBJ2-2|TRBV30|.|.
TGTGCCTGGAGTGGGGGGTCCACCGGGGAGCTGTTTTTT
CAWSGGSTGELFF
>TRBJ2-1|TRBV6-4|few|TRBD2
TGTGCCAGCAGTGACTCGAGCGGGGGGGCAAATGAGCAGTTCTTC
CASSDSSGGANEQFF
>TRBJ2-6|TRBV7-2|.|.
TGTGCCAGCAGCTTAGTTTACTATGGGGCCAACGTCCTGACTTTC
CASSLVYYGANVLTF
>TRBJ2-3|TRBV6-6|.|TRBD2
TGTGCCAGCAGTTACTTTACCGGGACTAGTGGCGCAGATACGCAGTATTTT
CASSYFTGTSGADTQYF
>TRBJ2-2|TRBV5-5|.|TRBD1
TGTGCCAGCAGCTTGGGGACAGGGGTGAACACCGGGGAGCTGTTTTTT
CASSLGTGVNTGELFF
>TRBJ2-7|TRBV5-1|.|.
TGCGCCAGCAGCTTAGGGGACTCTAGGGGCATCGAGCAGTACTTC
CASSLGDSRGIEQYF
>TRBJ2-5|TRBV11-3|.|.
TGTGCCAGCAGCAGAGACCATGACGGCCTCGGGGAGACCCAGTACTTC
CASSRDHDGLGETQYF
>TRBJ2-3|TRBV4-2|.|TRBD2
TGTGCCAGCAGCCAAGACCGGGAGGTGCCCGGGCAGTATTTT
CASSQDREVPGQYF
>TRBJ2-1|TRBV2|.|TRBD2
TGTGCCAGCAGTGCCGGCACGATCGATGGGACTAGGGACAATGAGCAGTTCTTC
CASSAGTIDGTRDNEQFF
>TRBJ2-5|TRBV7-2|.|TRBD1
TGTGCCAGCAGCTTAAGGGGGCTGGGGCTGGAGACCCAGTACTTC
CASSLRGLGLETQYF